This TCR beta chain was recorded in a study of blood T cell repertoires in COVID-19. Study context: COVID-19 samples, acute and convalescent, were from the United States, Italy and Spain. Nucleic acid was either cDNA or gDNA, and it came from T cells, B-cell-depleted T cells, or PBMCs.

Original processing notes: Amplified reference gene primers provided the basis for estimating nucleated cell counts. Profiled with immunoSEQ multiplex PCR; TCRdb holds only in-frame clones, not every one. The D gene and trimming were derived from the DNA, and the V and J assignments and clone size from that table. The sample has 200,000 to 250,000 clones, more than 85% seen once. This clone was observed once. Germline V gene data show CDR1 as SGHDT and CDR2 as YYEEEE. This CDR3 spans 15 amino acids. V lost 4 bases, J lost 2 bases, and 8 bases stayed unmatched. Seattle patients were enrolled while actively infected and followed longitudinally.

This receptor was identified in a man aged 60-69 years with COVID-19, enrolled during active disease. The gene calls are TRBV5-6 and TRBJ1-2; 7 bases agree with TRBD1. Source material: peripheral blood. The CDR3 loop is CASSLYRGSNYGYTF. In DNA, the CDR3 is TGTGCCAGCAGCCTATACAGGGGCAGCAACTATGGCTACACCTTC.